This T cell receptor beta chain was observed in a study of shared clonotypes between healthy human individuals. Study results and limitations: In the sorted subsets, rarefaction showed sequencing was incomplete despite large depth.

Worth noting for this clone: What it recognizes is unknown.

Deep was the level used in running the assay. The protocol was immunoSEQ multiplex PCR, while the TCRdb copy is restricted to in-frame clones and leaves out a portion. The sample gives some 2,000,000 clones, about 95% of which show up once; 0.13% is in the top ten. After removal of 5 bases from V and 0 bases from J, the junction contained 2 bases not matched to a gene. Germline V lookup: CDR1 GTSNPN, CDR2 SVGIG (reference sequence). The CDR3 contains 13 residues. The chain has TRBV30 and TRBJ1-2; 8 bases match TRBD1. The receptor's source is a man younger than 35 in good health. Material for sequencing was naive CD4+ T cells sorted from blood. Stated subset: CD45RA+ positively selected. The CDR3 region is CAWLQGANYGYTF. The CDR3, as DNA: TGTGCCTGGTTACAGGGGGCTAACTATGGCTACACCTTC.